The clone carrying this T cell receptor beta chain was detected many times. This specimen comes from a study of T cell repertoires in cytomegalovirus infection. Germline lookup yields CDR1 SEHNR and CDR2 FQNEAQ (reference sequence). The CDR3 sequence is 15 residues long. Trimming shortened V by 5 bases and J by 0 bases, and 13 bases separated the two germline ends. From the reads, TCRdb called clonotypes with MiXCR, one entry per CDR3 protein. The sample shows some 700,000 distinct CDR3 sequences, roughly 35% of them seen only once. The sample was PBMCs. The V gene is TRBV7-9, the J gene TRBJ1-1; TRBD1 is a possible D gene (6 bases). This sequence originates from a human donor in good health (CMV status not recorded). Some clones in this sample may be carry-over from other donors' samples. The CDR3 spells CASSRPQGMNTEAFF. The CDR3 nucleotides are TGTGCCAGCAGCCGGCCACAGGGTATGAACACTGAAGCTTTCTTT.